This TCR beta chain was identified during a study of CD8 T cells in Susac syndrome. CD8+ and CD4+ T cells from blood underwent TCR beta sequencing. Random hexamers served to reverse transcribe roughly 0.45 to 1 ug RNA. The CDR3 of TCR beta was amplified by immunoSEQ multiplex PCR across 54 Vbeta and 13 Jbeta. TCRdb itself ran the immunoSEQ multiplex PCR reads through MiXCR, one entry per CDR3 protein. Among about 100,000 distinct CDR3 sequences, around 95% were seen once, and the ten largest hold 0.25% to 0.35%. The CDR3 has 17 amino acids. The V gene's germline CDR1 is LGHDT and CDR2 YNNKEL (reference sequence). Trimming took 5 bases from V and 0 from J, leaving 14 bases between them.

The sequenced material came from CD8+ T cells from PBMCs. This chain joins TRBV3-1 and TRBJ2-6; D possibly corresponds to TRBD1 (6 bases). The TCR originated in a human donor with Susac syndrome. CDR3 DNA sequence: TGTGCCAGCAGCTCAGGGGTCCTGAGCTCTGGGGCCAACGTCCTGACTTTC. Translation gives CASSSGVLSSGANVLTF.